This T cell receptor beta chain was profiled in a study of cytomegalovirus exposure and HLA in healthy donors. Background on the study: Out of 170 million or so T cells, an earlier analysis found around 110 million unique TCR beta sequences in total.

This CDR3 is built from 16 residues. Germline V gene sequence: CDR1 SGHRS, CDR2 YFSETQ. Trimming removed 5 bases from V and 0 bases from J, with 18 bases in between. General study findings and limits: Some V segments could not be told apart, so they were left out, TRBV6-2 and TRBV6-3 among them. Immune exposure was documented only through CMV serostatus. Cytomegalovirus association was assigned to 150 to 200 TCR beta chains.

Remarks on this clone: The antigen is unknown.

The PCR was carried out with 60 Vbeta primers and 13 Jbeta primers. Produced via immunoSEQ multiplex PCR; TCRdb's table is partial and in-frame only. The table lists about 160,000 clones, approximately 72% of them singletons. The receptor was isolated from a female donor in good health and CMV-seronegative. The chain employs TRBV5-1 and TRBJ2-7; unclear D gene. The sequenced material came from PBMCs. The CDR3 loop reads CASSTGNAASSYEQYF. DNA of the CDR3: TGCGCCAGCAGTACGGGTAATGCGGCGAGCTCCTACGAGCAGTACTTC.